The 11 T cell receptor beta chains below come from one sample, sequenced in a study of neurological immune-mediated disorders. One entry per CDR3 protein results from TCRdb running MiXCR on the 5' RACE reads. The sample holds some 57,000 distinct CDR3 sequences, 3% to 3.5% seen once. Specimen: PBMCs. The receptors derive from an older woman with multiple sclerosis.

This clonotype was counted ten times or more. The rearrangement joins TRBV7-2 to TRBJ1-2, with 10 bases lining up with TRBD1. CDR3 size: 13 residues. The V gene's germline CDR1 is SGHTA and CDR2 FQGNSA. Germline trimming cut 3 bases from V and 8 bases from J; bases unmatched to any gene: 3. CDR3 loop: CASSLGQGRGYTF. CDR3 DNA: TGTGCCAGCAGCTTGGGACAGGGGAGGGGCTACACCTTC.

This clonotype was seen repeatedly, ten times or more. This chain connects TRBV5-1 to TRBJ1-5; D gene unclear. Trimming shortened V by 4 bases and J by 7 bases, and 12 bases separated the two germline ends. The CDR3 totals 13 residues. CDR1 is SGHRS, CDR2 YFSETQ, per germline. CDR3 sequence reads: CASSPEGYQPQHF. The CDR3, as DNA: TGCGCCAGCAGCCCGGAGGGTTACCAGCCCCAGCATTTT.

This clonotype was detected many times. The CDR3 here is CASSFMGGRYGYTF. CDR3 coding DNA: TGTGCCAGCAGTTTCATGGGGGGCCGGTATGGCTACACCTTC. The V and J genes are TRBV28 and TRBJ1-2; D perhaps matches TRBD1 (6 bases). With 3 bases removed from V and 5 bases from J, the gap between germline ends came to 13 bases. The CDR3 covers 14 residues. The germline V gene encodes CDR1 MDHEN and CDR2 SYDVKM.

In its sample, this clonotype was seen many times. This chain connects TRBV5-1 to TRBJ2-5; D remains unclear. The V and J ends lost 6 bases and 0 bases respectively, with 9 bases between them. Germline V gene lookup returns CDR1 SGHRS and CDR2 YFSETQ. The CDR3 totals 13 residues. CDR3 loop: CASKERNQETQYF. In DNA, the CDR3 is TGCGCCAGCAAGGAACGGAACCAAGAGACCCAGTACTTC.

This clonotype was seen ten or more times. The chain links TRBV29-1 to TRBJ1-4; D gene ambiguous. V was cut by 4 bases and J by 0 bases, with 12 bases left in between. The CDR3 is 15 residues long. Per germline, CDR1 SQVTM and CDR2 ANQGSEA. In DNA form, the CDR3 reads TGCAGCGTTGCCCAACGAGGCGCAACTAATGAAAAACTGTTTTTT. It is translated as CSVAQRGATNEKLFF.

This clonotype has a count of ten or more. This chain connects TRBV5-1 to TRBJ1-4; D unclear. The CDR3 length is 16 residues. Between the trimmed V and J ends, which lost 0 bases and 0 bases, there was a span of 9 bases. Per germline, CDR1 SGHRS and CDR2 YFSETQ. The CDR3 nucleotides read TGCGCCAGCAGCTTGGGTCCGGGCTCAACTAATGAAAAACTGTTTTTT. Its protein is CASSLGPGSTNEKLFF.

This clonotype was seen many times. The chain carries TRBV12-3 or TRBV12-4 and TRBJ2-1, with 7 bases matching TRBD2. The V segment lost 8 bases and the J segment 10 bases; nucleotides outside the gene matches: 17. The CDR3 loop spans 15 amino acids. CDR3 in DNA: TGTGCCAGCTGGGCAGGGATGAGCGGGGACCACGAGCAGTTCTTC. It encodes CASWAGMSGDHEQFF.

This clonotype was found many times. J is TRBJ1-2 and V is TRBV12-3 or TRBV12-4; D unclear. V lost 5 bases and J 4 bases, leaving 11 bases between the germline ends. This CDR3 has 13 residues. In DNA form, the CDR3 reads TGTGCCAGCAGTCCCCAGTTACGCTATGGCTACACCTTC. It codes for CASSPQLRYGYTF.

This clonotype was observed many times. DNA of the CDR3: TGCAGTGCTAGAGACCGGCGGCGGGGGGCCCCCTACGAGCAGTACTTC. Its protein is CSARDRRRGAPYEQYF. The chain employs TRBV20-1 and TRBJ2-7; 8 positions agree with TRBD2. Germline-derived CDR1 and CDR2 are DFQATT and SNEGSKA (reference sequence). This CDR3 contains 16 residues. Germline trimming cut 0 bases from V and 2 bases from J; bases unmatched to any gene: 9.

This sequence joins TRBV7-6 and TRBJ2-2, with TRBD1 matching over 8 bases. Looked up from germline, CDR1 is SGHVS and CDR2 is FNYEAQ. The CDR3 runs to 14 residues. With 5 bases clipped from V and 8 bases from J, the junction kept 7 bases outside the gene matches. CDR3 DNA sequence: TGTGCCAGCAGCCAAAGGACAGGGCTGGGGGAGCTGTTTTTT. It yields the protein CASSQRTGLGELFF.

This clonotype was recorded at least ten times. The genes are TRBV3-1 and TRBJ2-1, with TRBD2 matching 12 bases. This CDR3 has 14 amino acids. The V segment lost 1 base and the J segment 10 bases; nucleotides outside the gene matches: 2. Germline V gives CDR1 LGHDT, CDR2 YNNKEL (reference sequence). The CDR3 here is CASSQGGLAGEQFF. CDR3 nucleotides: TGTGCCAGCAGCCAAGGGGGACTAGCGGGCGAGCAGTTCTTC.